These 29 T cell receptor beta chains originate from one sample sequenced in a study of shared clonotypes between healthy human individuals. Assay: immunoSEQ multiplex PCR; the TCRdb copy retains only in-frame clones and omits some. In the table there are 2 million to 2.5 million clones, approximately 94% of which are singletons. The sequenced sample consisted of naive CD4+ T cells sorted from blood. Subset specified: CD45RA+ positively selected. The receptors were gathered from a man aged 18 to 29 in good health.

Remarks on this clone: Distinct nucleotide sequences in the sample also encode this CDR3. This chain joins TRBV11-3 and TRBJ2-1; TRBD2 is a possible D gene (6 bases). This CDR3 region has 15 residues. With 3 bases removed from V and 1 base from J, the gap between germline ends came to 10 bases. Per germline, CDR1 SGHNT and CDR2 YENEEA. The CDR3 sequence is CASSLGGTSYNEQFF. Here the CDR3 DNA reads TGTGCCAGCAGCTTGGGCGGGACGTCCTACAATGAGCAGTTCTTC.

The chain employs TRBV29-1 and TRBJ1-6; D is ambiguous. The CDR3 has 13 residues. CDR1 SQVTM and CDR2 ANQGSEA come from the germline V gene. V was shortened by 4 bases and J by 3 bases, with 7 bases between the two germline ends. The CDR3 spells CSVVQYYNSPLHF. DNA of the CDR3: TGCAGCGTTGTACAGTACTATAATTCACCCCTCCACTTT.

The chain couples TRBV19 to TRBJ2-5, with 7 positions matching TRBD1. This CDR3 spans 12 amino acids. Trimming removed 7 bases from V and 3 bases from J; junction bases left unmatched: 2. In germline, CDR1 is LNHDA, CDR2 SQIVND (reference sequence). CDR3: CASTDREETQYF. DNA of the CDR3: TGTGCCAGTACCGACAGGGAAGAGACCCAGTACTTC.

The gene calls are TRBV9 and TRBJ2-5; D gene unclear. V was clipped by 4 bases and J by 1 base, with 8 bases between them. Germline loops: CDR1 SGDLS, CDR2 YYNGEE. The CDR3 is 13 residues long. The CDR3 DNA sequence: TGTGCCAGCAGCACGGGCACCCAAGAGACCCAGTACTTC. Encoded protein: CASSTGTQETQYF.

J is TRBJ1-1 and V is TRBV5-1, with D possibly being TRBD1 (6 bases). V lost 4 bases and J lost 5, with 15 bases in between. The CDR3 covers 14 residues. Germline V CDR1 and CDR2: SGHRS, YFSETQ. DNA of the CDR3: TGCGCCAGCAGCACGCAGGGGAGAGGTACTGAAGCTTTCTTT. Translation gives CASSTQGRGTEAFF. Combining the CDR3 with reference TRBV5-1 and TRBJ1-1 gives the whole variable domain KAGVTQTPRYLIKTRGQQVTLSCSPISGHRSVSWYQQTPGQGLQFLFEYFSETQRNKGNFPGRFSGRQFSNSRSEMNVSTLELGDSALYLCASSTQGRGTEAFFGQGTRLTVV.

This clone was recorded once. The genes are TRBV5-8 and TRBJ2-1; the match to TRBD1 covers 10 bases. The CDR3 length is 15 residues. V gave up 4 bases and J gave up 3 bases; unmatched junction bases: 4. CDR1 and CDR2 (germline): SGHTS, YDEGEE. CDR3 in DNA: TGTGCCAGCAGCAGGACAGGGGGACACTACAATGAGCAGTTCTTC. Its translation: CASSRTGGHYNEQFF.

The chain joins TRBV2 to TRBJ2-1; a weak D match, TRBD2 (6 bases). V lost 8 bases to trimming and J lost 1 base, with 18 bases between them. The germline gives CDR1 SNHLY, CDR2 FYNNEI. The CDR3 has 16 amino acids. The CDR3 DNA reads as TGTGCCAGCTCCGTGGAGGGCGGACTTTCCTACAATGAGCAGTTCTTC. Translation: CASSVEGGLSYNEQFF.

V is TRBV5-1 and J is TRBJ2-2; the match to TRBD2 covers 9 bases. The CDR3 loop spans 16 amino acids. Germline V gene lookup returns CDR1 SGHRS and CDR2 YFSETQ. V was clipped by 1 base and J by 5 bases; unmatched bases: 6. CDR3 coding DNA: TGCGCCAGCAGCTTGCAACTAGCGGGTACAACCGGGGAGCTGTTTTTT. Its translation: CASSLQLAGTTGELFF.

The chain couples TRBV10-3 to TRBJ2-1; D uncertain. Deletions cut 4 bases from V and 3 bases from J, with 10 bases between. The CDR3 extends over 14 amino acids. Germline V gives CDR1 ENHRY, CDR2 SYGVKD. This CDR3 is CAISVEVGYNEQFF. The CDR3 DNA is TGTGCCATCAGTGTAGAGGTTGGCTACAATGAGCAGTTCTTC.

This chain joins TRBV18 and TRBJ2-3, with 9 nucleotides matching TRBD1. The junction had 8 bases not matched to a gene; V was cut back by 3 bases and J by 4 bases. The V gene's germline CDR1 is KGHSH and CDR2 LQKENI. The CDR3 sequence is 16 residues long. The chain's CDR3 is CASSPTTGGVADTQYF. DNA of the CDR3: TGTGCCAGCTCACCGACGACAGGGGGTGTCGCAGATACGCAGTATTTT.

The chain links TRBV10-3 to TRBJ1-3; 8 nucleotides match TRBD1. The CDR3 has 15 amino acids. Germline V lookup: CDR1 ENHRY, CDR2 SYGVKD. The ends lost 5 bases at V and 0 bases at J; junction bases unmatched: 3. The CDR3 DNA reads as TGTGCCATCAGTCGCGGACAGGGCTCTGGAAACACCATATATTTT. This sequence encodes CAISRGQGSGNTIYF.

The chain combines TRBV6-1 with TRBJ2-7, with D tentatively TRBD2 (6 bases). In germline, CDR1 is MNHNS, CDR2 SASEGT. CDR3 length: 14 amino acids. The V end was cut by 8 bases, the J end by 2 bases, with 16 bases between. The CDR3 DNA is TGTGCCAGCTGGACCCGGGACTTGCCCTACGAGCAGTACTTC. Its translation: CASWTRDLPYEQYF.

The genes are TRBV30 and TRBJ2-1; no clear D. V lost 1 base and J lost 0, with 7 bases in between. CDR3 length: 14 amino acids. The germline V gene encodes CDR1 GTSNPN and CDR2 SVGIG (reference sequence). CDR3 coding DNA: TGTGCCTGGAGTGAGGGTAGCTCCTACAATGAGCAGTTCTTC. As protein: CAWSEGSSYNEQFF.

This chain uses TRBV13 with TRBJ1-5, with D perhaps TRBD1 (6 bases). Germline V CDR1 and CDR2: PRHDT, FYEKMQ (reference sequence). V was cut by 5 bases and J by 3 bases, with 11 bases left in between. The CDR3 covers 14 residues. The CDR3 DNA is TGTGCCAGCAGCAACGGACAGTTCAATCAGCCCCAGCATTTT. Translating gives CASSNGQFNQPQHF.

The CDR3 loop is CASSSAGGTTEAFF. For the CDR3, the DNA is TGCGCCAGCAGCAGCGCCGGGGGAACCACTGAAGCTTTCTTT. The chain combines TRBV5-1 with TRBJ1-1; D perhaps matches TRBD1 (5 bases). Germline CDR1 reads SGHRS; CDR2 reads YFSETQ. V was cut by 4 bases and J by 4 bases, with 14 bases left in between. The CDR3 totals 14 residues.

V gene TRBV6-6 combines with J gene TRBJ1-2; 8 bases map to TRBD1. Germline V gene data show CDR1 as MNHNY and CDR2 as SVGAGI (reference sequence). The junction had 11 bases not matched to a gene; V was cut back by 7 bases and J by 10 bases. There are 13 residues in the CDR3. This chain's CDR3 is CASTQGAGLSYTF. Here the CDR3 DNA reads TGTGCCAGCACCCAGGGGGCCGGGTTATCCTACACCTTC.

The chain links TRBV4-1 to TRBJ2-5; possibly TRBD2 for D (6 bases). Between the trimmed V and J ends, which lost 6 bases and 4 bases, there was a span of 12 bases. The CDR3 sequence is 13 residues long. In germline, CDR1 is MGHRA, CDR2 YSYEKL. In nucleotides, the CDR3 is TGCGCCAGCAGTCGACTAGTTGGAGAGACCCAGTACTTC. Its translation: CASSRLVGETQYF.

The chain joins TRBV2 to TRBJ1-2; possibly TRBD1 for D (6 bases). CDR1 is SNHLY and CDR2 is FYNNEI in the germline V gene. The CDR3 contains 14 residues. Trimming shortened V by 7 bases and J by 5 bases, and 17 bases separated the two germline ends. CDR3 sequence reads: CASILQGDRYGYTF. CDR3 coding DNA: TGTGCCAGCATTTTACAGGGAGATCGTTATGGCTACACCTTC.

The chain combines TRBV6-6 with TRBJ1-2; TRBD1 might be the D (5 bases). The length of the CDR3 is 15 residues. The V gene's germline CDR1 is MNHNY and CDR2 SVGAGI (reference sequence). The germline V and J ends were trimmed by 0 bases and 5 bases, with 13 bases remaining between them. In DNA form, the CDR3 reads TGTGCCAGCAGTTACTCGTTGGACATTGGGTATGGCTACACCTTC. Translating gives CASSYSLDIGYGYTF.

J is TRBJ2-6 and V is TRBV6-5; weak D call: TRBD2 (6 bases). The V end lost 6 bases, the J end lost 3 bases, and 6 bases lay between the germline ends. CDR1 and CDR2 (germline): MNHEY, SVGAGI. The CDR3 spans 13 residues. This CDR3 reads CASSGGGANVLTF. The CDR3 DNA reads TGTGCCAGCAGCGGGGGTGGGGCCAACGTCCTGACTTTC.

V is TRBV19 and J is TRBJ2-1; TRBD2 matches at 14 bases. The CDR3 contains 15 residues. Per germline, CDR1 LNHDA and CDR2 SQIVND (reference sequence). Losses at the gene ends were 7 bases for V and 8 bases for J; bases not matched to a gene: 7. CDR3: CASNKGTSGSHEQFF. The CDR3 nucleotides read TGTGCCAGTAACAAGGGGACTAGCGGGAGCCATGAGCAGTTCTTC.

The V and J genes are TRBV7-2 and TRBJ1-6, with 9 bases identical to TRBD1. The CDR3 sequence is 16 residues long. V lost 3 bases to trimming and J lost 6 bases; unmatched junction nucleotides: 6. Germline V gene lookup returns CDR1 SGHTA and CDR2 FQGNSA. The CDR3 region has the DNA TGTGCCAGCAGCTTTCCGGGACAGGGCGCTAATTCACCCCTCCACTTT. Its protein is CASSFPGQGANSPLHF. The full variable domain, in which reference TRBV7-2 and TRBJ1-6 provide the parts outside the CDR3, is GAGVSQSPSNKVTEKGKDVELRCDPISGHTALYWYRQSLGQGLEFLIYFQGNSAPDKSGLPSDRFSAERTGGSVSTLTIQRTQQEDSAVYLCASSFPGQGANSPLHFGNGTRLTVT.

The table lists this clone with a count of one. DNA for the CDR3: TGTGCCAGCAGAACCGACCGGGACAGCTCAACCGAGCAGTACTTC. This sequence encodes CASRTDRDSSTEQYF. The V gene is TRBV6-5, the J gene TRBJ2-7; 7 bases align to TRBD1. This CDR3 has 15 amino acids. Losses at the gene ends were 6 bases for V and 6 bases for J; bases not matched to a gene: 14. Germline CDR1 MNHEY, CDR2 SVGAGI.

The genes are TRBV30 and TRBJ1-3, with TRBD1 matching over 8 bases. V trimming: 1 base; J trimming: 4 bases; junction bases outside the gene matches: 3. The CDR3 runs to 14 residues. CDR1 is GTSNPN, CDR2 SVGIG, per germline (reference sequence). The CDR3: CAWSEGQVGNTIYF. In nucleotides, the CDR3 is TGTGCCTGGAGTGAGGGACAGGTCGGAAACACCATATATTTT.

Note on this clone: An end of the junction differs from the germline gene, which may be a read error. The rearrangement joins TRBV10-1 to TRBJ2-3; 7 bases agree with TRBD1. The CDR3 length is 13 residues. From germline, CDR1 is WNHNN and CDR2 SYGVQD (reference sequence). CDR3 nucleotides: TGCGCCAGCGGTGACAGGGCGGCAGATACGCAGTATTTT. Translated, it gives CASGDRAADTQYF.

The chain uses TRBV14 and TRBJ1-2; no definite D call. Trimming left V 4 bases short and J 2 bases short, with 11 bases between. CDR3 length: 14 amino acids. Germline lookup yields CDR1 SGHDN and CDR2 FVKESK. CDR3 bases: TGTGCCAGCAGCCCGGGAGCGGTAAACTATGGCTACACCTTC. Its translation: CASSPGAVNYGYTF.

The rearrangement uses TRBV19 and TRBJ2-2; D gene ambiguous. The V gene's germline CDR1 is LNHDA and CDR2 SQIVND (reference sequence). The V end lost 5 bases, the J end lost 7 bases, and 11 bases lay between the germline ends. The CDR3 spans 13 residues. The CDR3 loop reads CASSVSFGGELFF. CDR3 sequence (DNA): TGTGCCAGTAGTGTTTCTTTCGGCGGGGAGCTGTTTTTT.

The V call is TRBV5-6, the J call TRBJ1-1; no clear D. The CDR3 is 15 residues long. CDR1 and CDR2 (germline): SGHDT, YYEEEE. V lost 4 bases and J lost 1, with 14 bases in between. CDR3 protein: CASSLLVQGNTEAFF. Written as DNA, the CDR3 is TGTGCCAGCAGCCTCCTAGTACAAGGGAACACTGAAGCTTTCTTT.

V is TRBV6-5 and J is TRBJ2-5; D perhaps matches TRBD1 (6 bases). CDR3 length: 13 residues. The germline V gene has CDR1 MNHEY and CDR2 SVGAGI. V was cut by 7 bases and J by 3 bases, with 12 bases left in between. Here the CDR3 reads CASKRTEKETQYF. The CDR3 coding sequence is TGTGCCAGCAAAAGGACAGAGAAAGAGACCCAGTACTTC.